The 7 T cell receptor beta chains in this list originate from one sample, sequenced in a study of T cell responses to AZD1222 COVID-19 vaccine. The data were produced by immunoSEQ multiplex PCR, yet TCRdb's version contains in-frame clones alone and is incomplete. The table records around 78,000 clones, 75% to 90% of them present only once. The sequenced sample was peripheral blood, obtained on day 0 of AZD1222 vaccination. These receptors came from an adult in good health.

The V call is TRBV6-5, the J call TRBJ1-5, with D possibly being TRBD1 (5 bases). This CDR3 has 14 residues. Deletions cut 11 bases from V and 4 bases from J, with 18 bases between. The germline gives CDR1 MNHEY, CDR2 SVGAGI. The CDR3 sequence is CAAAEGTENQPQHF. The CDR3 DNA is TGTGCCGCCGCGGAGGGGACGGAAAATCAGCCCCAGCATTTT.

V is TRBV7-2 and J is TRBJ1-1; no firm D call. The germline V gene encodes CDR1 SGHTA and CDR2 FQGNSA. The CDR3 length is 14 residues. Trimming shortened V by 0 bases and J by 7 bases, and 12 bases separated the two germline ends. CDR3 in amino acids: CASSLAVLSGEAFF. DNA of the CDR3: TGTGCCAGCAGCTTAGCTGTGTTGTCAGGTGAAGCTTTCTTT.

This chain links TRBV2 with TRBJ2-3, with 8 positions matching TRBD2. CDR1 is SNHLY, CDR2 FYNNEI, per germline. The V and J ends lost 6 bases and 2 bases, in that order; junction bases with no gene match: 4. This CDR3 spans 14 amino acids. The CDR3 bases are TGTGCCAGCAGGAGACTAGCGAACACAGATACGCAGTATTTT. Amino acids: CASRRLANTDTQYF.

V is TRBV7-2 and J is TRBJ2-1; 9 positions agree with TRBD2. J lost 7 bases, V lost 0 bases, and 4 bases had no gene match. CDR1 and CDR2 from the germline V gene are SGHTA and FQGNSA. The CDR3 extends over 15 amino acids. This chain's CDR3 is CASSLARGRANEQFF. The CDR3 DNA reads TGTGCCAGCAGCTTAGCGCGCGGGAGGGCGAATGAGCAGTTCTTC.

The chain combines TRBV7-2 with TRBJ1-5; D is unclear. CDR1 is SGHTA and CDR2 is FQGNSA in the germline V gene. CDR3 length: 16 amino acids. V was trimmed by 5 bases and J by 0 bases, leaving 14 bases between them. CDR3 in DNA: TGTGCCAGCAGCCCGCCGGGAGTTTATAGCAATCAGCCCCAGCATTTT. This translates into CASSPPGVYSNQPQHF. Variable domain in full (rest from reference TRBV7-2 and TRBJ1-5): GAGVSQSPSNKVTEKGKDVELRCDPISGHTALYWYRQSLGQGLEFLIYFQGNSAPDKSGLPSDRFSAERTGGSVSTLTIQRTQQEDSAVYLCASSPPGVYSNQPQHFGDGTRLSIL.

The V gene is TRBV20-1, the J gene TRBJ2-3, with D unclear. Germline V gene lookup returns CDR1 DFQATT and CDR2 SNEGSKA (reference sequence). The CDR3 runs to 11 residues. V was cut by 6 bases and J by 4 bases, with 8 bases left in between. The CDR3 here is CSARWADTQYF. CDR3 DNA sequence: TGCAGTGCGAGATGGGCAGATACGCAGTATTTT.

The chain carries TRBV19 and TRBJ1-1; unclear D gene. CDR1 is LNHDA and CDR2 is SQIVND in the germline V gene (reference sequence). V was clipped by 3 bases and J by 7 bases, with 21 bases between them. The CDR3 loop spans 16 amino acids. CDR3 nucleotides: TGTGCCAGTAGTATTCCGGGCGGGAGGAGATTTGGTGAAGCTTTCTTT. Translated, it gives CASSIPGGRRFGEAFF.